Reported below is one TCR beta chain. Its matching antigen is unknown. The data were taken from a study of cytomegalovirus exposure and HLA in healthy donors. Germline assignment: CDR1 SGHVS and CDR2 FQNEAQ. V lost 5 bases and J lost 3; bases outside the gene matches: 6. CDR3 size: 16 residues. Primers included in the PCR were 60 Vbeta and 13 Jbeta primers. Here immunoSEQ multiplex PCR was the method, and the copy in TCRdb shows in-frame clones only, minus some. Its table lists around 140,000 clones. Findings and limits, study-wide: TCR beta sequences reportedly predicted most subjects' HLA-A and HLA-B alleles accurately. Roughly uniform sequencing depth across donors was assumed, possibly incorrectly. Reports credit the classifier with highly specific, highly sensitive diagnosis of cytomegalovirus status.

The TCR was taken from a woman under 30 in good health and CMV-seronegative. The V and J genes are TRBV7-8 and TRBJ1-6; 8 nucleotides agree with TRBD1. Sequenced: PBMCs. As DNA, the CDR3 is TGTGCCAGCAGCGGCCGGGACAGGAACTATAATTCACCCCTCCACTTT. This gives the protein CASSGRDRNYNSPLHF.